This T cell receptor (beta chain) comes out of a study of cytomegalovirus exposure and HLA in healthy donors listed by TCRdb under 2017. With regard to the full study: According to a later analysis, the approximately 130 validation repertoires were produced on the same platform as the roughly 700 repertoires of the first cohort. The aim of the study was to test whether cataloging public T cell receptors could identify signatures of past pathogen exposure. In addition to the first cohort of 666 subjects, a separate validation cohort of 130 or so different subjects was used. High-throughput TCR immunosequencing, statistical association of individual TCRs with disease status, and machine learning were combined to predict cytomegalovirus infection status. General findings and caveats noted by the study authors: Most TCR sequences were observed very rarely across donors, whereas some public TCRs were present in many individuals. A later analysis lacked HLA typing for the validation cohort, so it scored co-occurrence in that cohort across all 120 or so repertoires. A few of the identified cytomegalovirus-associated TCR beta chains were confirmed in vitro to be specific for cytomegalovirus antigens. The classifier was reported to diagnose cytomegalovirus status with high specificity and sensitivity in both the original cohort and the validation cohort. A later analysis found that TCRs clustered in the first cohort also tended to co-occur in the roughly 120 validation repertoires, with 90% to 95% of cluster scores above 0. It was suggested by the authors that the approach could potentially be generalized to other disease states and immunological phenotypes. A total of about 150 TCR beta chains were listed by the study as associated with cytomegalovirus.

Relative to germline, V is 4 bases shorter and J is 6 bases shorter, with 15 bases between their ends. The CDR3 sequence holds 14 residues, the cysteine and phenylalanine included. CDR3 DNA only is kept here, 42 bases in frame from base 1. CDR1 and CDR2 are read off the germline V gene as MDHEN and SYDVKM. This clone appeared once. There is no known antigen for this receptor. Base quality data are lacking; no much larger clone is found one base away. Donors formed part of the validation cohort, which comprised about 130 subjects and was distinct from the first cohort of under 850 subjects. Libraries were constructed by the immunoSEQ multiplex PCR assay. The published analysis was carried out like this. To diagnose cytomegalovirus status from the catalog of TCR beta chain sequences, a statistical classification framework was built. TCRdb retrieved this table from immuneACCESS and kept in-frame rearrangements only. Not all clones are present; in checked studies, unresolved V genes account for under half, and no reason is known for the remainder. V, J and clone size were drawn from that table, and D and trimming were deduced from the DNA. This sample comprises over 150,000 clones, around 84% of them detected only once. The biggest ten clones account for around 15% of the sample.

This sequence originates from a woman aged 25 to 45 in good health and CMV-seropositive. The chain is assembled from TRBV28 and TRBJ1-1; TRBD1 is perhaps the D gene, given 6 matching bases. Specimen: PBMCs. The nucleotides read TGTGCCAGCAGTTCAACAGGGCCGTTGGCTGAAGCTTTCTTT. Its protein reads: CASSSTGPLAEAFF.